A single sample gave rise to the 24 T cell receptor beta chains below, sequenced in a study of cytomegalovirus exposure and HLA in healthy donors. Researchers ran the PCR with 60 Vbeta and 13 Jbeta primers. Profiled with immunoSEQ multiplex PCR; TCRdb holds only in-frame clones, not every one. The data show 90,000 or so clones, with over 75% seen just once and under 2.5% held by the top ten. Sequenced input: PBMCs. Every receptor here comes from a boy younger than 18 in good health and CMV-seronegative.

V usage is TRBV6-1 and J usage is TRBJ1-2; 7 bases align to TRBD1. This CDR3 has 13 residues. The V gene's germline CDR1 is MNHNS and CDR2 SASEGT. The trim removed 6 bases at V and 2 bases at J, leaving 3 bases unmatched. CDR3 sequence: CASRGQRNYGYTF. CDR3 in DNA: TGTGCCAGCAGGGGACAGAGGAACTATGGCTACACCTTC.

V usage is TRBV7-6 and J usage is TRBJ2-7; a weak D match, TRBD2 (5 bases). V dropped 1 base and J dropped 6 bases, with 10 bases sitting between them. The CDR3 consists of 13 residues. Germline-derived CDR1 and CDR2 are SGHVS and FNYEAQ. The CDR3 is CASSLGTGSEQYF. In DNA, the CDR3 is TGTGCCAGCAGCTTAGGAACGGGGAGCGAGCAGTACTTC.

This chain joins TRBV5-1 and TRBJ1-1; D is undetermined. CDR3 length: 13 residues. Germline V gives CDR1 SGHRS, CDR2 YFSETQ. V lost 0 bases to trimming and J lost 2 bases, with 5 bases between them. The chain's CDR3 is CASSLGGNTEAFF. In nucleotides, the CDR3 is TGCGCCAGCAGCTTGGGAGGAAACACTGAAGCTTTCTTT. Together with reference TRBV5-1 and TRBJ1-1, the CDR3 gives the full variable domain: KAGVTQTPRYLIKTRGQQVTLSCSPISGHRSVSWYQQTPGQGLQFLFEYFSETQRNKGNFPGRFSGRQFSNSRSEMNVSTLELGDSALYLCASSLGGNTEAFFGQGTRLTVV.

Details on this clone: At one of its ends the junction is not consistent with the germline gene, which may arise from a read error. The chain joins TRBV29-1 to TRBJ2-1, with D unresolved. Germline V gene data show CDR1 as SQVTM and CDR2 as ANQGSEA. This CDR3 is 12 amino acids long. The CDR3 region has the DNA TGCAGCTTTGAGATCGGTGCCGATGAGCAGTTCTTC. It codes for CSFEIGADEQFF.

V and J are TRBV4-3 and TRBJ2-2, with TRBD1 matching 8 bases. Germline V gene data show CDR1 as LGHNA and CDR2 as YSLEER. After removal of 0 bases from V and 4 bases from J, the junction contained 7 bases not matched to a gene. The CDR3 consists of 17 residues. CDR3 nucleotide sequence: TGCGCCAGCAGCCAAGATTGGGAACAGGGGGTCACCGGGGAGCTGTTTTTT. It translates to CASSQDWEQGVTGELFF.

The chain combines TRBV6-8 with TRBJ2-1; 13 nucleotides align to TRBD2. The CDR3 loop spans 12 amino acids. V dropped 8 bases and J dropped 16; count of bases not matched to a gene: 8. Germline CDR1 is MNHGY and CDR2 is SAAAGT. The CDR3 protein is CASGKPGLAGFF. CDR3 nucleotide sequence: TGTGCCAGCGGGAAGCCGGGACTAGCGGGATTCTTC.

The V and J genes are TRBV4-1 and TRBJ2-5; D not certain. Between the trimmed V and J ends, which lost 6 bases and 2 bases, there was a span of 16 bases. CDR3 length: 15 residues. CDR1 is MGHRA and CDR2 is YSYEKL in the germline V gene. The CDR3 coding sequence is TGCGCCAGCAGTCCCCCTCCCCCGGGTCAAGAGACCCAGTACTTC. This codes for CASSPPPPGQETQYF.

The chain carries TRBV4-2 and TRBJ2-1, with a possible D match to TRBD2 (5 bases). The germline gives CDR1 LGHNA, CDR2 YNFKEQ. V was trimmed by 4 bases and J by 2 bases, leaving 12 bases between them. This CDR3 has 15 amino acids. The CDR3 protein is CASSPLSGTYNEQFF. The CDR3 DNA is TGTGCCAGCAGCCCCCTGAGCGGAACCTACAATGAGCAGTTCTTC.

In its sample, this clone was seen once. The V and J genes are TRBV5-1 and TRBJ2-3, with D possibly TRBD2 on 7 matching bases. V was trimmed by 4 bases and J by 5 bases, leaving 14 bases between them. The CDR3 sequence is 14 residues long. The germline V gene encodes CDR1 SGHRS and CDR2 YFSETQ. CDR3 bases: TGCGCCAGCAGCCCCACAGCGGGACAAGATACGCAGTATTTT. Translating gives CASSPTAGQDTQYF.

The DNA for the CDR3 is TGCGCCAGCCCCTTTAGCCCCTGCGGGAGGCCCTACGAGCAGTACTTC. Encoded protein: CASPFSPCGRPYEQYF. This chain connects TRBV10-1 to TRBJ2-7; TRBD2 agrees at 8 bases. CDR3 length: 16 amino acids. Germline V gene lookup returns CDR1 WNHNN and CDR2 SYGVQD (reference sequence). J was trimmed by 2 bases and V by 8 bases; bases with no gene match: 14.

This clone appeared once. This chain's CDR3 is CASTERGGGYGYTF. The DNA of the CDR3 is TGTGCCAGCACCGAAAGGGGGGGAGGCTATGGCTACACCTTC. V and J are TRBV28 and TRBJ1-2, with D maybe TRBD1 (6 bases). Germline CDR1 is MDHEN and CDR2 is SYDVKM. This CDR3 is built from 14 residues. The V gene lost 7 bases and the J gene lost 4 bases, with 16 bases spanning the gap.

This rearrangement joins TRBV29-1 to TRBJ2-1, with unresolved D. Trimming cost V 7 bases and J 12 bases, with 25 bases left between them. The CDR3 is made up of 14 amino acids. CDR1 is SQVTM, CDR2 ANQGSEA, per germline. CDR3 in DNA: TGCAGCGCCCTAAGCGCTCAAAACGTAGTCTTGCAGTTCTTC. Protein: CSALSAQNVVLQFF.

The V gene is TRBV28, the J gene TRBJ1-2; D gene unclear. The CDR3 runs to 13 residues. Germline assignment: CDR1 MDHEN and CDR2 SYDVKM. Trimming cost V 1 base and J 8 bases, with 11 bases left between them. The CDR3 reads CASSLYTPQGYTF. Written as DNA, the CDR3 is TGTGCCAGCAGTTTATACACACCCCAAGGCTACACCTTC.

This clone was seen a single time. CDR3 protein: CASSLFAPTGELFF. CDR3 nucleotide sequence: TGTGCCAGCAGTTTATTTGCGCCAACCGGGGAGCTGTTTTTT. The rearrangement joins TRBV28 to TRBJ2-2; no firm D call. Germline V gives CDR1 MDHEN, CDR2 SYDVKM. The CDR3 runs 14 residues. V was trimmed by 1 base and J by 5 bases, leaving 8 bases between them.

The genes are TRBV27 and TRBJ2-7, with D possibly TRBD1 on 6 matching bases. Trimming stripped 2 bases from V and 2 bases from J, with 13 bases between. CDR1 and CDR2 (germline): MNHEY, SMNVEV (reference sequence). The CDR3 is 15 amino acids. CDR3 in DNA: TGTGCCAGCAGTTTAAGGCCCGAGGGGGCCTACGAGCAGTACTTC. This gives the protein CASSLRPEGAYEQYF.

This sequence joins TRBV7-7 and TRBJ2-1, with D possibly being TRBD2 (6 bases). Germline CDR1 and CDR2: SSHAT and FNYEAQ (reference sequence). The CDR3 length is 11 residues. Trimming pared 4 bases from V and 8 bases from J, leaving 6 bases between. DNA for the CDR3: TGTGCCAGCAGCTCGGGAGATGAGCAGTTCTTC. It codes for CASSSGDEQFF. The full variable domain, with the rest looked up from reference TRBV7-7 and TRBJ2-1, is GAGVSQSPRYKVTKRGQDVTLRCDPISSHATLYWYQQALGQGPEFLTYFNYEAQPDKSGLPSDRFSAERPEGSISTLTIQRTEQRDSAMYRCASSSGDEQFFGPGTRLTVL.

The gene calls are TRBV6-6 and TRBJ2-3; a possible D gene is TRBD2 (6 bases). V lost 6 bases, J lost 0 bases, and 16 bases lay in between. Germline-derived CDR1 and CDR2 are MNHNY and SVGAGI (reference sequence). The CDR3 has 16 residues. CDR3 nucleotide sequence: TGTGCCAGCAGCAGACTCTCTAGCGATAGCACAGATACGCAGTATTTT. It specifies CASSRLSSDSTDTQYF.

The chain uses TRBV14 and TRBJ2-7; tentatively, D is TRBD2 (5 bases). Between the trimmed V and J ends, which lost 0 bases and 2 bases, there was a span of 14 bases. The CDR3 contains 16 residues. Per germline, CDR1 SGHDN and CDR2 FVKESK. CDR3 coding DNA: TGTGCCAGCAGCCAAGAGAGCGCTGAGGGCCCCTACGAGCAGTACTTC. This encodes CASSQESAEGPYEQYF.

The V gene is TRBV5-1, the J gene TRBJ1-2, with 7 bases aligning to TRBD1. This CDR3 region has 13 residues. V was pared by 5 bases and J by 7 bases, with 8 bases of the junction left unmatched. Germline values: CDR1 SGHRS, CDR2 YFSETQ. The CDR3 DNA is TGCGCCAGCAGAAGCGGACAGGCCCCTGGCTACACCTTC. It is translated as CASRSGQAPGYTF.

This chain uses TRBV11-3 with TRBJ2-1; 12 bases are shared with TRBD2. Trimming cost V 5 bases and J 9 bases; bases outside gene matches: 8. CDR1 SGHNT and CDR2 YENEEA come from the germline V gene. CDR3 length equals 15 residues. The CDR3 sequence is CASSTRLAGVGEQFF. CDR3 DNA sequence: TGTGCCAGCAGCACTCGACTAGCGGGGGTTGGTGAGCAGTTCTTC.

The genes are TRBV7-8 and TRBJ1-2; D is ambiguous. Trimming took 1 base from V and 0 from J, leaving 9 bases between them. The CDR3 length is 15 residues. Germline-derived CDR1 and CDR2 are SGHVS and FQNEAQ. This CDR3 reads CASSLERAPNYGYTF. DNA for the CDR3: TGTGCCAGCAGCTTAGAGAGAGCTCCTAACTATGGCTACACCTTC.

This clone turned up a few times. V is TRBV7-9 and J is TRBJ2-2, with 12 bases identical to TRBD2. The CDR3 has 16 residues. Trimming cost V 5 bases and J 1 base; bases outside gene matches: 2. The germline V gene encodes CDR1 SEHNR and CDR2 FQNEAQ (reference sequence). DNA of the CDR3: TGTGCCAGCAGCCCGGGACTAGCGGGGAACACCGGGGAGCTGTTTTTT. Translating it yields CASSPGLAGNTGELFF.

The chain combines TRBV4-3 with TRBJ2-1, with D perhaps matching TRBD1 (6 bases). V was shortened by 3 bases and J by 6 bases, with 18 bases between the two germline ends. This CDR3 has 16 residues. Germline assignment: CDR1 LGHNA and CDR2 YSLEER. CDR3 sequence reads: CASSHRTANPPNEQFF. In nucleotides, the CDR3 is TGCGCCAGCAGCCACCGGACAGCCAACCCCCCCAATGAGCAGTTCTTC.

The chain has TRBV29-1 and TRBJ2-1, with D possibly being TRBD2 (5 bases). The CDR3 is made up of 15 amino acids. The ends were cut back, 6 bases at V and 0 bases at J, with 15 bases in the middle. Germline loops: CDR1 SQVTM, CDR2 ANQGSEA. The CDR3 protein is CSVDFLGSSYNEQFF. In DNA, the CDR3 is TGCAGCGTAGACTTTCTGGGGAGCTCCTACAATGAGCAGTTCTTC.